A selection of T cell receptor beta chains follows, all from one sample in a study of T cell repertoires in aging, cancer and after chemotherapy. Using its own MiXCR run on the multiplex PCR reads, TCRdb lists one record per CDR3 protein. The table includes about 680 distinct CDR3 sequences, around 21% detected once. Sequenced sample: blood. The receptors were gathered from a human donor with a solid tumor. Both conserved end residues are part of each CDR3.

cdr3_aa v_call cdr3_length j_call
CASSHAGTRNTNYGYTF TRBV4-1 17 TRBJ1-2
CSERLAYYNEQFF TRBV29-1 13 TRBJ2-1
CASSEQGTEAFF TRBV9 12 TRBJ1-1
CASSPSVGITEASF TRBV7-2 14 TRBJ1-1
CASSQSLGLAATYEQYF TRBV13 17 TRBJ2-7
CASSQDQAMNTEAFF TRBV4-2 15 TRBJ1-1
CASSPGETGELFF TRBV18 13 TRBJ2-2
CASSYSAGPEYF TRBV14 12 TRBJ2-7
CAPPAGQGHYEQYF TRBV23-1 14 TRBJ2-7
CASSQPGTSGRAYEQYF TRBV4-3 17 TRBJ2-7
CASSLLGMFAEAFF TRBV12-3/TRBV12-4 14 TRBJ1-1
CASLAGASTDTQYF TRBV5-1 14 TRBJ2-3
CASSMLDRGRFSGANVLTF TRBV19 19 TRBJ2-6
CASSPGGLAGRSPYEQYF TRBV27 18 TRBJ2-7
CASSLMAGSYYGYTF TRBV5-6 15 TRBJ1-2
CASSTPSDTQYF TRBV5-4 12 TRBJ2-3
CSAMTGSSTDTQYF TRBV20-1 14 TRBJ2-3
CATSDWTGDISSYTF TRBV24-1 15 TRBJ1-2
CSALLTGDPTDTQYF TRBV20-1 15 TRBJ2-3
CASSSWAPNTGELFF TRBV11-2 15 TRBJ2-2
CSAATGSTLNQPQHF TRBV20-1 15 TRBJ1-5
CASSPADYNEQFF TRBV5-4 13 TRBJ2-1
CSARDEANYGYTF TRBV20-1 13 TRBJ1-2
CSAVGGNTIYF TRBV20-1 11 TRBJ1-3
CATSRVGQGTDSGANVLTF TRBV15 19 TRBJ2-6
CASSPMNEQYF TRBV7-2 11 TRBJ2-7
CASTQPPGIMDEQYF TRBV19 15 TRBJ2-7
CASIQEGPNTGELFF TRBV6-2/TRBV6-3 15 TRBJ2-2
CSARYPDRLAGGTNEQFF TRBV20-1 18 TRBJ2-1
CSVLTSGSNTQYF TRBV29-1 13 TRBJ2-3
CASRYPGQGSYGYTF TRBV6-2/TRBV6-3 15 TRBJ1-2
CASSFLEPPNEQFF TRBV27 14 TRBJ2-1
CASSEGTGSIIQYF TRBV2 14 TRBJ2-4
CASSYSGAMNTEAFF TRBV6-5 15 TRBJ1-1
CASSRRQGRKQETQYF TRBV11-1 16 TRBJ2-5
CAWSRDRDLFGYTF TRBV30 14 TRBJ1-2
CASSLAGQTDTQYF TRBV5-1 14 TRBJ2-3
CASSLQVGQGAHEQYF TRBV5-4 16 TRBJ2-7
CASSPEASYNEQFF TRBV27 14 TRBJ2-1
CASRDGQGAGNTIYF TRBV6-6 15 TRBJ1-3
CASSLEGGWRHEQYF TRBV5-1 15 TRBJ2-7